The 18 T cell receptor beta chains given below trace back to one sample, sequenced in a study of CD8+ T cells in alopecia areata. TCR sequencing used cDNA made by reverse transcription of extracted RNA. Sequencing used immunoSEQ multiplex PCR; TCRdb keeps in-frame clones, though not all of them. The sample includes approximately 57,000 clones, 96% of them seen just once. Source: CD8+ T cells sorted from blood, taken at week 0. The receptors were gathered from a human donor with alopecia areata.

The chain is built from TRBV4-1 and TRBJ2-1; 7 nucleotides agree with TRBD1. J lost 12 bases, V lost 3 bases, and 2 bases had no gene match. This CDR3 spans 11 amino acids. Germline CDR1 is MGHRA and CDR2 is YSYEKL. As DNA, the CDR3 is TGCGCCAGCAGCCACCCAGGGGGGCAGTTCTTC. Translating it yields CASSHPGGQFF.

This chain uses TRBV2 with TRBJ2-1; 7 positions match TRBD1. V was clipped by 3 bases and J by 8 bases; unmatched bases: 7. There are 14 residues in the CDR3. In germline, CDR1 is SNHLY, CDR2 FYNNEI. Here the CDR3 reads CASSEAGGSYEQFF. The CDR3 coding sequence is TGTGCCAGCAGTGAGGCAGGGGGTAGTTATGAGCAGTTCTTC.

This chain uses TRBV10-1 with TRBJ2-3; D ambiguous. Deletions cut 0 bases from V and 0 bases from J, with 13 bases between. CDR3 length: 17 amino acids. CDR1 and CDR2 (germline): WNHNN, SYGVQD (reference sequence). The CDR3 loop reads CASSESRFGASTDTQYF. CDR3 nucleotide sequence: TGCGCCAGCAGTGAGTCTCGGTTCGGAGCTAGCACAGATACGCAGTATTTT.

This chain joins TRBV2 and TRBJ1-5, with a possible D match to TRBD1 (5 bases). CDR1 SNHLY and CDR2 FYNNEI come from the germline V gene. This CDR3 spans 16 amino acids. The germline V and J ends were trimmed by 3 bases and 9 bases, with 21 bases remaining between them. CDR3 region: CASSEPPWGNGGPQHF. CDR3 sequence (DNA): TGTGCCAGCAGTGAGCCCCCCTGGGGGAACGGGGGGCCCCAGCATTTT.

V and J are TRBV2 and TRBJ2-1; perhaps D is TRBD1 or TRBD2 (6 bases each). V shed 4 bases and J shed 8 bases, with 12 bases lying between them. The CDR3 has 13 residues. Looked up from germline, CDR1 is SNHLY and CDR2 is FYNNEI. This chain's CDR3 is CASSGRGGDEQFF. The DNA of the CDR3 is TGTGCCAGCAGTGGCAGGGGAGGCGATGAGCAGTTCTTC.

The chain uses TRBV20-1 and TRBJ2-5; possibly TRBD2 for D (6 bases). The V gene's germline CDR1 is DFQATT and CDR2 SNEGSKA (reference sequence). Trimming took 6 bases from V and 5 from J, leaving 10 bases between them. The length of the CDR3 is 11 residues. This chain's CDR3 is CSADAGETQYF. In DNA, the CDR3 is TGCAGTGCCGATGCGGGGGAGACCCAGTACTTC.

This sequence joins TRBV5-5 and TRBJ1-6; D is uncertain. The CDR3 covers 16 residues. V shed 1 base and J shed 13 bases, with 21 bases lying between them. Germline CDR1 is SGHKS and CDR2 is YYEKEE (reference sequence). The CDR3 DNA reads as TGTGCCAGCAGCTTGTTCACCAAGAGAGAGGGCCGGCCCCTCCACTTT. Translating gives CASSLFTKREGRPLHF.

V gene TRBV5-5 combines with J gene TRBJ2-5; D not resolved. This CDR3 region has 14 residues. The V gene lost 2 bases and the J gene lost 3 bases, with 11 bases spanning the gap. Germline loops: CDR1 SGHKS, CDR2 YYEKEE (reference sequence). The CDR3 reads CASSLTYGKETQYF. The CDR3 DNA reads TGTGCCAGCAGCTTAACCTACGGCAAAGAGACCCAGTACTTC. The variable domain in full, completed from reference TRBV5-5 and TRBJ2-5, reads DAGVTQSPTHLIKTRGQQVTLRCSPISGHKSVSWYQQVLGQGPQFIFQYYEKEERGRGNFPDRFSARQFPNYSSELNVNALLLGDSALYLCASSLTYGKETQYFGPGTRLLVL.

The genes are TRBV5-5 and TRBJ1-2; the D gene is possibly TRBD1 (5 bases). The CDR3 is 14 residues long. Trimming cost V 3 bases and J 1 base, with 10 bases left between them. CDR1 is SGHKS, CDR2 YYEKEE, per germline (reference sequence). CDR3 coding DNA: TGTGCCAGCAGCTATGGACACAGTAACTATGGCTACACCTTC. This codes for CASSYGHSNYGYTF.

The chain recombines TRBV14 with TRBJ2-3; 12 nucleotides align to TRBD2. Germline V CDR1 and CDR2: SGHDN, FVKESK. The CDR3 runs 16 residues. V gave up 0 bases and J gave up 3 bases; unmatched junction bases: 1. CDR3 in DNA: TGTGCCAGCAGCCAAGAGACTAGCGGGGGTACAGATACGCAGTATTTT. Protein sequence: CASSQETSGGTDTQYF.

This clone was seen only once. V is TRBV4-1 and J is TRBJ2-3, with D perhaps matching TRBD1 or TRBD2 (7 bases each). The CDR3 loop spans 14 amino acids. Trimming cost V 3 bases and J 4 bases, with 11 bases left between them. Germline assignment: CDR1 MGHRA and CDR2 YSYEKL. The CDR3 coding sequence is TGCGCCAGCAGCCACAGGGGGGGGCCAGATACGCAGTATTTT. Translating gives CASSHRGGPDTQYF.

The chain couples TRBV30 to TRBJ1-5; D is possibly TRBD1 (6 bases). CDR1 is GTSNPN, CDR2 SVGIG, per germline (reference sequence). This CDR3 is built from 14 residues. V was clipped by 8 bases and J by 2 bases, with 16 bases between them. The CDR3 DNA reads TGTGCCGGGTCGACGGGACAAGGCAATCAGCCCCAGCATTTT. This gives the protein CAGSTGQGNQPQHF.

The chain joins TRBV6-4 to TRBJ2-1; 12 positions match TRBD2. CDR1 is MRHNA and CDR2 is SNTAGT in the germline V gene. The CDR3 has 15 amino acids. The V segment lost 6 bases and the J segment 4 bases; nucleotides outside the gene matches: 4. DNA for the CDR3: TGTGCCAGCAGCCCTAGCGGGGGGGCTTACAATGAGCAGTTCTTC. Translating it yields CASSPSGGAYNEQFF.

The gene calls are TRBV27 and TRBJ2-2, with TRBD1 as a possible D gene (5 bases). The CDR3 consists of 14 residues. V was shortened by 0 bases and J by 5 bases, with 7 bases between the two germline ends. Germline values: CDR1 MNHEY, CDR2 SMNVEV (reference sequence). CDR3 residues: CASSLSTVTGELFF. The CDR3 DNA follows: TGTGCCAGCAGTTTATCGACAGTGACCGGGGAGCTGTTTTTT.

The J gene is TRBJ2-2, the V gene TRBV4-1, with TRBD1 matching 8 bases. The CDR3 has 17 residues. V was clipped by 0 bases and J by 7 bases; unmatched bases: 10. Germline lookup yields CDR1 MGHRA and CDR2 YSYEKL. The CDR3 spells CASSQESSDRADGELFF. DNA of the CDR3: TGCGCCAGCAGCCAAGAATCCTCGGACAGGGCGGACGGGGAGCTGTTTTTT.

The V call is TRBV7-9, the J call TRBJ2-5; the D is unclear. The germline CDR1 and CDR2 sequences are SEHNR and FQNEAQ (reference sequence). Trimming shortened V by 2 bases and J by 3 bases, and 7 bases separated the two germline ends. The CDR3 is 13 residues long. The CDR3 DNA reads TGTGCCAGCAGCTTACCTGCAAAAGAGACCCAGTACTTC. Translating gives CASSLPAKETQYF.

The chain has TRBV6-1 and TRBJ1-5; no firm D call. Germline lookup yields CDR1 MNHNS and CDR2 SASEGT. CDR3 length equals 15 residues. The V end lost 6 bases, the J end lost 0 bases, and 12 bases lay between the germline ends. CDR3: CASRDRTISNQPQHF. In DNA, the CDR3 is TGTGCCAGCAGGGACCGTACGATTAGCAATCAGCCCCAGCATTTT.

V gene TRBV4-1 combines with J gene TRBJ2-5; 9 bases are shared with TRBD2. TRBJ2-7 matches the DNA end more closely, so the J call is doubtful. Germline-derived CDR1 and CDR2 are MGHRA and YSYEKL. The CDR3 loop spans 16 amino acids. The DNA of the CDR3 is TGCGCCAGCAGCCAAGGACCAGCGGGGGGACGATACGAGCAGTACTTC. Protein: CASSQGPAGGRYEQYF.